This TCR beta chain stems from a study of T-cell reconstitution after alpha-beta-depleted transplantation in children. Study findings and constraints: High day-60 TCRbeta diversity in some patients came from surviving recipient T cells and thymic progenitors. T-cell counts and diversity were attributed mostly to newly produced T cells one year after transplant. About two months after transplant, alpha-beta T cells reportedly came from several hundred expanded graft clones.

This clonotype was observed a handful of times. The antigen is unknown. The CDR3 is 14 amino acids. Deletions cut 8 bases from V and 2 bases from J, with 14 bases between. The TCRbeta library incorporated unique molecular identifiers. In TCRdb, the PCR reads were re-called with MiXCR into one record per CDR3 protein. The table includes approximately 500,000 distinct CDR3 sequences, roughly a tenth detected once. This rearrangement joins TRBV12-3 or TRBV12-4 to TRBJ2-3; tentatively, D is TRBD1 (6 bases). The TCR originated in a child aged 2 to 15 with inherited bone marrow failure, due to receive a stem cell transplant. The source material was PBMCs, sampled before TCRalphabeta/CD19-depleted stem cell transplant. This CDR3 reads CASAPAGATDTQYF. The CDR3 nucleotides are TGTGCCAGCGCCCCCGCAGGGGCCACAGATACGCAGTATTTT.